This TCR beta chain is drawn from a study of cytomegalovirus exposure and HLA in healthy donors. The CDR3 runs to 14 residues. Trimming pared 5 bases from V and 0 bases from J, leaving 9 bases between. Germline CDR1 is ENHRY and CDR2 is SYGVKD. PCR amplification relied on 60 Vbeta primers (plus 13 Jbeta primers). TCRdb keeps only in-frame clones here, not all; method: immunoSEQ multiplex PCR. The repertoire includes 95,000 to 100,000 clones, approximately 75% of them detected once, and approximately 2% sits in the top ten. The receptor was isolated from a woman in her 40s in good health and CMV-seronegative. V and J are TRBV10-3 and TRBJ2-3; D ambiguous. Sequencing input: PBMCs. CDR3 sequence: CAISFDKSTDTQYF. CDR3 nucleotides: TGTGCCATCAGTTTCGACAAGAGCACAGATACGCAGTATTTT.